The 17 T cell receptor beta chains listed next were all sequenced from one sample in a study of cytomegalovirus exposure and HLA in healthy donors. PCR was performed using 60 Vbeta and 13 Jbeta primers. The protocol was immunoSEQ multiplex PCR, while the TCRdb copy is restricted to in-frame clones and leaves out a portion. In the table there are around 140,000 clones, about 74% of which are singletons. The specimen was PBMCs. The receptor set was obtained from a male donor in good health and CMV-seronegative.

The chain couples TRBV9 to TRBJ1-6; D is undetermined. This CDR3 region has 15 residues. The germline V gene encodes CDR1 SGDLS and CDR2 YYNGEE. V gave up 0 bases and J gave up 9 bases, with 13 bases separating them. This CDR3 reads CASSVASTPGSPLHF. CDR3 in DNA: TGTGCCAGCAGCGTAGCCAGTACCCCGGGTTCACCCCTCCACTTT.

The chain has TRBV28 and TRBJ2-2; tentative D call: TRBD1 (5 bases). From germline, CDR1 is MDHEN and CDR2 SYDVKM. Trimming pared 10 bases from V and 7 bases from J, leaving 13 bases between. The length of the CDR3 is 12 residues. The CDR3 is CAIPGLGGELFF. The CDR3 coding sequence is TGTGCCATTCCAGGGTTGGGCGGGGAGCTGTTTTTT.

This sequence joins TRBV28 and TRBJ2-3; D is possibly TRBD1 (5 bases). The CDR3 spans 16 residues. Germline V gene data show CDR1 as MDHEN and CDR2 as SYDVKM. Trimming stripped 7 bases from V and 1 base from J, with 18 bases between. The CDR3 loop reads CASTSSRGQGTDTQYF. The DNA of the CDR3 is TGTGCCAGCACCTCCTCCCGAGGACAAGGCACAGATACGCAGTATTTT.

V usage is TRBV9 and J usage is TRBJ2-1; possible D gene TRBD1, 5 bases. The CDR3 is made up of 15 amino acids. The ends were cut back, 2 bases at V and 0 bases at J, with 9 bases in the middle. The germline CDR1 and CDR2 sequences are SGDLS and YYNGEE. The CDR3 is CASSVQGDSYNEQFF. In DNA, the CDR3 is TGTGCCAGCAGCGTTCAAGGGGACTCCTACAATGAGCAGTTCTTC.

A remark on this clone: The junction departs from the called germline gene at one end, perhaps through a read error. The J gene is TRBJ1-2, the V gene TRBV19; 9 positions match TRBD1. Germline lookup yields CDR1 LNHDA and CDR2 SQIVND (reference sequence). This CDR3 is 15 amino acids long. CDR3 loop: CASNRPGTGNYDYTF. DNA of the CDR3: TGTGCCAGTAACCGTCCCGGGACAGGGAACTATGACTACACCTTC.

V is TRBV25-1 and J is TRBJ1-1; 7 bases map to TRBD1. Germline V gene data show CDR1 as MGHDK and CDR2 as SYGVNS. V dropped 5 bases and J dropped 5; count of bases not matched to a gene: 8. The CDR3 covers 14 residues. CDR3 bases: TGTGCCAGCAGTCTATGGGACAGTCGGACTGAAGCTTTCTTT. This translates into CASSLWDSRTEAFF.

This clone appeared a few times. The rearrangement links TRBV4-2 to TRBJ2-7; 9 nucleotides match TRBD2. The CDR3 extends over 16 amino acids. With 1 base clipped from V and 5 bases from J, the junction kept 9 bases outside the gene matches. The germline gives CDR1 LGHNA, CDR2 YNFKEQ. DNA of the CDR3: TGTGCCAGCAGCCAAGGTGGGCGGGGGGGCCGCGACGAGCAGTACTTC. This translates into CASSQGGRGGRDEQYF.

This chain connects TRBV30 to TRBJ2-5; D might be TRBD1 (6 bases). From germline, CDR1 is GTSNPN and CDR2 SVGIG (reference sequence). Between the trimmed V and J ends, which lost 1 base and 3 bases, there was a span of 6 bases. This CDR3 contains 12 residues. The DNA of the CDR3 is TGTGCCTGGAGTGGACAGGAAGAGACCCAGTACTTC. Protein sequence: CAWSGQEETQYF.

The V gene is TRBV14, the J gene TRBJ1-2; TRBD1 aligns across 9 bases. The CDR3 contains 14 residues. The ends lost 1 base at V and 7 bases at J; junction bases unmatched: 4. CDR1 and CDR2 (germline): SGHDN, FVKESK. As DNA, the CDR3 is TGTGCCAGCAGCCAAGGGACAGGGGATGGTGGCTACACCTTC. This encodes CASSQGTGDGGYTF.

DNA for the CDR3: TGTGCCAGCAGTCGCCTCCAGGGATCCTACGAGCAGTACTTC. Encoded protein: CASSRLQGSYEQYF. This rearrangement joins TRBV6-5 to TRBJ2-7; D is perhaps TRBD1 (5 bases). The V gene lost 5 bases and the J gene lost 1 base, with 12 bases spanning the gap. There are 14 residues in the CDR3. From germline, CDR1 is MNHEY and CDR2 SVGAGI.

The chain links TRBV5-6 to TRBJ2-7, with 8 nucleotides matching TRBD1. The V gene's germline CDR1 is SGHDT and CDR2 YYEEEE. Trimming at V came to 3 bases and at J to 3 bases, leaving 11 bases not matched to a gene. The CDR3 is 16 residues long. CDR3 nucleotides: TGTGCCAGCAGCTCAATACAGGGGGTTGAAGTCTACGAGCAGTACTTC. Translation gives CASSSIQGVEVYEQYF. Full variable domain (rest looked up from reference TRBV5-6 and TRBJ2-7): DAGVTQSPTHLIKTRGQQVTLRCSPKSGHDTVSWYQQALGQGPQFIFQYYEEEERQRGNFPDRFSGHQFPNYSSELNVNALLLGDSALYLCASSSIQGVEVYEQYFGPGTRLTVT.

CDR3 sequence: CASSKIGTSGRAYEQYF. Here the CDR3 DNA reads TGTGCCAGCAGCAAAATCGGGACTAGCGGGAGGGCCTACGAGCAGTACTTC. The chain has TRBV21-1 and TRBJ2-5; TRBD2, the table's D call, was not compared with the DNA. The last part of the DNA fits TRBJ2-7 better; the J call may be wrong. TRBV21-1 is designated a pseudogene. This CDR3 has 17 residues.

The V call is TRBV7-9, the J call TRBJ1-1, with 7 positions matching TRBD1. Losses at the gene ends were 6 bases for V and 0 bases for J; bases not matched to a gene: 4. Germline V gene sequence: CDR1 SEHNR, CDR2 FQNEAQ (reference sequence). This CDR3 comprises 14 residues. In DNA, the CDR3 is TGTGCCAGCAGGCCCGGGACAGTGAACACTGAAGCTTTCTTT. Translated, it gives CASRPGTVNTEAFF.

Turning to this clone: Germline is not matched at one junction end, which may reflect a read error. The CDR3 sequence: CASNLWGLRATGELFF. The DNA of the CDR3 is TGTGCCAGCAACTTATGGGGACTCAGGGCCACCGGGGAGCTGTTTTTT. The chain employs TRBV7-2 and TRBJ2-2; a weak D match, TRBD2 (6 bases). Per germline, CDR1 SGHTA and CDR2 FQGNSA. The CDR3 is 16 amino acids.

The chain employs TRBV30 and TRBJ2-7; the D is unclear. Germline V CDR1 and CDR2: GTSNPN, SVGIG (reference sequence). The CDR3 is 14 residues long. V dropped 3 bases and J dropped 0 bases, with 12 bases sitting between them. CDR3 loop: CAWRREQSSYEQYF. CDR3 sequence (DNA): TGTGCCTGGAGGAGAGAACAGTCCTCCTACGAGCAGTACTTC.

The count of this clone is one. V is TRBV7-9 and J is TRBJ2-5, with a possible D match to TRBD2 (6 bases). V was pared by 1 base and J by 2 bases, with 11 bases between. Germline values: CDR1 SEHNR, CDR2 FQNEAQ (reference sequence). This CDR3 has 15 amino acids. This CDR3 is CASSLGGGIQETQYF. The CDR3 DNA follows: TGTGCCAGCAGCTTAGGTGGGGGGATACAAGAGACCCAGTACTTC. The full variable domain, its missing parts supplied by reference TRBV7-9 and TRBJ2-5, is DTGVSQNPRHKITKRGQNVTFRCDPISEHNRLYWYRQTLGQGPEFLTYFQNEAQLEKSRLLSDRFSAERPKGSFSTLEIQRTEQGDSAMYLCASSLGGGIQETQYFGPGTRLLVL.

This clone was counted between two and nine times. The chain employs TRBV7-2 and TRBJ1-6; D is possibly TRBD1 (5 bases). The germline gives CDR1 SGHTA, CDR2 FQGNSA. V lost 3 bases and J lost 13, with 10 bases in between. The CDR3 has 12 residues. The CDR3 reads CASSFDSFPLHF. DNA of the CDR3: TGTGCCAGCAGCTTTGACAGCTTTCCCCTCCACTTT.